A single sample is the source of the 3 T cell receptor beta chains below, sequenced in a study of shared clonotypes between healthy human individuals. The protocol was immunoSEQ multiplex PCR, while the TCRdb copy is restricted to in-frame clones and leaves out a portion. This sample carries fewer than 550,000 clones, over 60% of them seen once, and the ten largest clones take around 12%. The source material was PBMCs. The receptors come from a middle-aged woman in good health. Some clones in this sample may be carry-over from other donors' samples.

This chain connects TRBV16 to TRBJ2-2; D unresolved. CDR1 KGHSY and CDR2 FQNENV come from the germline V gene. Trimming took off 6 bases at V and 4 bases at J, with 12 bases between the two ends. The CDR3 consists of 14 residues. CDR3: CASRPLGTTGELFF. In nucleotides, the CDR3 is TGTGCCAGCAGACCACTTGGAACCACCGGGGAGCTGTTTTTT.

A few counts support this clone. The chain combines TRBV4-1 with TRBJ2-1; no definite D call. The CDR3 spans 17 residues. Per the germline V gene, CDR1 is MGHRA and CDR2 is YSYEKL. Trimming left V 0 bases short and J 8 bases short, with 20 bases between. The CDR3 loop is CASSQDPATSRLDEQFF. The DNA for the CDR3 is TGCGCCAGCAGCCAAGATCCGGCGACCTCACGGTTGGATGAGCAGTTCTTC.

The table lists this clone with a count of one. The CDR3 coding sequence is TGTGCCAGCAGCTCGGACAGGAAAGGGTACTGGTTGTCTGGAAACACCATATATTTT. Translated: CASSSDRKGYWLSGNTIYF. The V gene is TRBV7-9, the J gene TRBJ1-3; 7 bases fit TRBD1. Germline CDR1 reads SEHNR; CDR2 reads FQNEAQ (reference sequence). With V trimmed by 4 bases and J by 1 base, 16 bases remained unmatched. This CDR3 region has 19 residues.